What follows describes a single TCR beta chain. The data were obtained in a study of blood T cell repertoires in COVID-19. CDR1 is SGHTA, CDR2 FQGNSA, per germline. The CDR3 sequence is 16 residues long. The V end was cut by 2 bases, the J end by 5 bases, with 16 bases between. Clones were sequenced by immunoSEQ multiplex PCR, and TCRdb holds only the in-frame ones, with some missing. The table records almost 400,000 clones, approximately 89% of them present only once. Patients of the Seattle cohort, enrolled during active infection, were followed longitudinally. The source material was peripheral blood. The rearrangement uses TRBV7-2 and TRBJ2-1, with unresolved D. The receptor's source is an older woman with COVID-19, enrolled during active disease. CDR3 coding DNA: TGTGCCAGCAGCTTAAGCTCTAGGTCCATCAACAATGAGCAGTTCTTC. It yields the protein CASSLSSRSINNEQFF.